This entry lists 18 T cell receptor beta chains sequenced from one sample in a study of blood T cell repertoires in COVID-19. Sequenced by immunoSEQ multiplex PCR; TCRdb stores in-frame clones only, minus some. This table has 120,000 to 150,000 clones, around 84% appearing once. The sequenced material came from peripheral blood. These receptors were obtained from a woman aged 50 to 60 in a cohort sampled during active or convalescent COVID-19.

The rearrangement uses TRBV4-2 and TRBJ1-5; D gene ambiguous. CDR1 and CDR2 (germline): LGHNA, YNFKEQ. The V end was cut by 4 bases, the J end by 0 bases, with 10 bases between. The CDR3 covers 15 residues. The CDR3 reads CASSPRHDSNQPQHF. The CDR3 nucleotides read TGTGCCAGCAGCCCCCGACACGATAGCAATCAGCCCCAGCATTTT.

CDR3 nucleotides: TGCGCCAGCAGCCGAGGACAACATAATGAAAAACTGTTTTTT. Its translation is CASSRGQHNEKLFF. V usage is TRBV4-3 and J usage is TRBJ1-4, with D possibly being TRBD1 (5 bases). Trimming took 4 bases from V and 4 from J, leaving 10 bases between them. Germline V gives CDR1 LGHNA, CDR2 YSLEER. The CDR3 runs 14 residues.

In nucleotides, the CDR3 is TGTGCCAGCAGCTTAATGAGTAGCGGGGGGGCGAGCACCGGGGAGCTGTTTTTT. Translating gives CASSLMSSGGASTGELFF. The chain uses TRBV7-6 and TRBJ2-2; 11 nucleotides line up with TRBD2. Trimming removed 2 bases from V and 4 bases from J; junction bases left unmatched: 9. Germline loops: CDR1 SGHVS, CDR2 FNYEAQ. This CDR3 contains 18 residues.

This clone occurred once. The chain recombines TRBV3-1 (or the pseudogene TRBV3-2) with TRBJ2-5; D is undetermined. V was clipped by 1 base and J by 0 bases, with 9 bases between them. The CDR3 runs to 15 residues. Per germline, CDR1 LGHDT and CDR2 YNNKEL (reference sequence). The CDR3 coding sequence is TGTGCCAGCAGCCAAGCCCAGCGCAACCAAGAGACCCAGTACTTC. Amino acids: CASSQAQRNQETQYF.

The chain couples TRBV7-2 to TRBJ2-5; maybe TRBD2 (5 bases). Germline CDR1 reads SGHTA; CDR2 reads FQGNSA. The CDR3 sequence is 17 residues long. With 5 bases removed from V and 5 bases from J, the gap between germline ends came to 24 bases. The chain's CDR3 is CASSASMTPGSRETQYF. DNA for the CDR3: TGTGCCAGCAGCGCGTCCATGACGCCGGGATCGAGGGAGACCCAGTACTTC. Full variable domain (missing parts from reference TRBV7-2 and TRBJ2-5): GAGVSQSPSNKVTEKGKDVELRCDPISGHTALYWYRQSLGQGLEFLIYFQGNSAPDKSGLPSDRFSAERTGGSVSTLTIQRTQQEDSAVYLCASSASMTPGSRETQYFGPGTRLLVL.

This chain joins TRBV29-1 and TRBJ1-3, with TRBD1 as a possible D gene (5 bases). Trimming left V 6 bases short and J 0 bases short, with 12 bases between. From germline, CDR1 is SQVTM and CDR2 ANQGSEA. This CDR3 comprises 14 residues. The CDR3 DNA reads as TGCAGCGTCACGGGACTTTTCTCTGGAAACACCATATATTTT. It specifies CSVTGLFSGNTIYF.

The chain joins TRBV6-5 to TRBJ1-2, with 7 bases matching TRBD1. V lost 5 bases and J lost 7; bases outside the gene matches: 7. Per germline, CDR1 MNHEY and CDR2 SVGAGI. The CDR3 totals 13 residues. CDR3 loop: CASSQDRISGYTF. Here the CDR3 DNA reads TGTGCCAGCAGTCAGGACAGGATTTCTGGCTACACCTTC.

This sequence joins TRBV19 and TRBJ1-5; 7 bases match TRBD1. CDR3 length equals 18 residues. Germline CDR1 is LNHDA and CDR2 is SQIVND (reference sequence). J gave up 0 bases and V 6 bases, and 14 bases lay outside the gene matches. The CDR3 DNA reads as TGTGCCAGTAGGAGGCTGAGACAGGGTGGTTATAGCAATCAGCCCCAGCATTTT. This translates into CASRRLRQGGYSNQPQHF.

This rearrangement joins TRBV5-1 to TRBJ2-7; TRBD1 aligns across 7 bases. The V gene's germline CDR1 is SGHRS and CDR2 YFSETQ. This CDR3 has 13 amino acids. V was clipped by 4 bases and J by 3 bases; unmatched bases: 4. DNA of the CDR3: TGCGCCAGCAGCGGGGACAGTTACTACGAGCAGTACTTC. It yields the protein CASSGDSYYEQYF.

The genes are TRBV19 and TRBJ1-1; D gene uncertain. Germline CDR1 is LNHDA and CDR2 is SQIVND (reference sequence). Trimming stripped 3 bases from V and 2 bases from J, with 10 bases between. This CDR3 contains 14 residues. CDR3 loop: CASSISKFNTEAFF. CDR3 nucleotide sequence: TGTGCCAGTAGTATTAGCAAATTCAACACTGAAGCTTTCTTT.

This clone has more than one count but fewer than ten. CDR3 residues: CASSVRDRSSGANVLTF. Here the CDR3 DNA reads TGTGCCAGCAGCGTCCGGGACAGGAGCTCTGGGGCCAACGTCCTGACTTTC. The genes are TRBV9 and TRBJ2-6; 8 positions agree with TRBD1. V was clipped by 2 bases and J by 0 bases; unmatched bases: 4. The germline gives CDR1 SGDLS, CDR2 YYNGEE. The CDR3 consists of 17 residues. The full variable domain, completed using reference TRBV9 and TRBJ2-6, is DSGVTQTPKHLITATGQRVTLRCSPRSGDLSVYWYQQSLDQGLQFLIQYYNGEERAKGNILERFSAQQFPDLHSELNLSSLELGDSALYFCASSVRDRSSGANVLTFGAGSRLTVL.

The chain has TRBV9 and TRBJ1-2; TRBD1 aligns across 10 bases. J gave up 7 bases and V 3 bases, and 9 bases lay outside the gene matches. The germline V gene has CDR1 SGDLS and CDR2 YYNGEE. CDR3 size: 15 residues. This CDR3 is CASSDRQGATIGYTF. The CDR3, as DNA: TGTGCCAGCAGCGATCGACAGGGGGCTACAATTGGCTACACCTTC.

The V and J genes are TRBV5-1 and TRBJ2-3, with 9 nucleotides matching TRBD2. V was clipped by 5 bases and J by 3 bases; unmatched bases: 7. The V gene's germline CDR1 is SGHRS and CDR2 YFSETQ. The CDR3 runs 15 residues. CDR3 nucleotide sequence: TGCGCCAGCAGTAGCGGGGGCCTTGGAACAGATACGCAGTATTTT. Amino acid sequence: CASSSGGLGTDTQYF.

CDR3 DNA: TGCGCCAGCAGCCAAGAAGTACCGGTGTCGAGCTCCTATAATTCACCCCTCCACTTT. Protein product: CASSQEVPVSSSYNSPLHF. The rearrangement links TRBV4-3 to TRBJ1-6; no firm D call. Germline values: CDR1 LGHNA, CDR2 YSLEER. Trimming took off 0 bases at V and 0 bases at J, with 15 bases between the two ends. The CDR3 is made up of 19 amino acids.

In this sample, this clone turned up once. The J gene is TRBJ2-7, the V gene TRBV5-1, with 7 bases fitting TRBD1. Germline V lookup: CDR1 SGHRS, CDR2 YFSETQ. Germline trimming cut 0 bases from V and 3 bases from J; bases unmatched to any gene: 3. This CDR3 has 14 amino acids. CDR3 region: CASSLGSGGYEQYF. Written as DNA, the CDR3 is TGCGCCAGCAGCTTGGGTTCAGGGGGCTACGAGCAGTACTTC.

The V and J genes are TRBV2 and TRBJ1-3; 8 nucleotides align to TRBD1. Germline lookup yields CDR1 SNHLY and CDR2 FYNNEI. The ends lost 5 bases at V and 4 bases at J; junction bases unmatched: 4. This CDR3 has 14 amino acids. The CDR3 coding sequence is TGTGCCAGCAGTTTGGGACAGGTGGGAAACACCATATATTTT. This translates into CASSLGQVGNTIYF. The whole variable domain, remainder taken from reference TRBV2 and TRBJ1-3, is EPEVTQTPSHQVTQMGQEVILRCVPISNHLYFYWYRQILGQKVEFLVSFYNNEISEKSEIFDDQFSVERPDGSNFTLKIRSTKLEDSAMYFCASSLGQVGNTIYFGEGSWLTVV.

The gene calls are TRBV5-1 and TRBJ2-7, with a tentative D call TRBD1 (5 bases). Germline assignment: CDR1 SGHRS and CDR2 YFSETQ. The V and J ends lost 0 bases and 0 bases respectively, with 10 bases between them. The length of the CDR3 is 15 residues. The DNA for the CDR3 is TGCGCCAGCAGCTTGGGACAGATACACTCCTACGAGCAGTACTTC. Its translation: CASSLGQIHSYEQYF.

This chain connects TRBV24-1 to TRBJ1-2; 7 bases match TRBD1. After removal of 3 bases from V and 8 bases from J, the junction contained 14 bases not matched to a gene. In germline, CDR1 is KGHDR, CDR2 SFDVKD. The CDR3 has 16 amino acids. The CDR3 sequence is CATSDPPDRSFEGYTF. The CDR3 region has the DNA TGTGCCACCAGTGATCCACCGGACAGGTCCTTTGAGGGCTACACCTTC.